These 17 T cell receptor beta chains were all obtained from the same sample, sequenced in a study of blood T cells in healthy people across ages. A sample-barcoded 5' primer and a J-beta primer mix were used in a second PCR of roughly 7 to 11 cycles. One entry per CDR3 protein, called by TCRdb with MiXCR from the 5' RACE reads. The sample contains about 970,000 distinct CDR3 sequences, roughly 51% of which appear only once. The sequenced sample consisted of blood. The receptors stem from a woman aged 55-70 years in good health.

The chain couples TRBV3-1 to TRBJ1-2; unclear D gene. V was trimmed by 1 base and J by 2 bases, leaving 11 bases between them. This CDR3 has 15 residues. The germline CDR1 and CDR2 sequences are LGHDT and YNNKEL (reference sequence). The CDR3 DNA reads TGTGCCAGCAGCCAAGGTGTATCAGGAAACTATGGCTACACCTTC. It yields the protein CASSQGVSGNYGYTF. Using reference TRBV3-1 and TRBJ1-2 for the parts outside the CDR3, the full variable domain is DTAVSQTPKYLVTQMGNDKSIKCEQNLGHDTMYWYKQDSKKFLKIMFSYNNKELIINETVPNRFSPKSPDKAHLNLHINSLELGDSAVYFCASSQGVSGNYGYTFGSGTRLTVV.

This chain uses TRBV7-2 with TRBJ2-1; 8 bases are a match to TRBD2. V trimming: 1 base; J trimming: 15 bases; junction bases outside the gene matches: 14. CDR3 length: 15 residues. Per germline, CDR1 SGHTA and CDR2 FQGNSA. The CDR3 DNA is TGTGCCAGCAGCTTAGTTCTGGCGGGAGGAGGGGGGAGGTTCTTC. Translated, it gives CASSLVLAGGGGRFF.

The chain employs TRBV7-2 and TRBJ2-1; TRBD2 agrees at 7 bases. The CDR3 sequence is 14 residues long. Germline V gives CDR1 SGHTA, CDR2 FQGNSA. J gave up 9 bases and V 6 bases, and 11 bases lay outside the gene matches. The CDR3 spells CASRQIGAGIEQFF. The CDR3 DNA follows: TGTGCCAGCAGACAAATAGGAGCGGGAATTGAGCAGTTCTTC.

This clonotype was recorded a few times. This chain joins TRBV11-2 and TRBJ2-3; 10 nucleotides line up with TRBD2. This CDR3 comprises 15 residues. Trimming at V came to 5 bases and at J to 2 bases, leaving 4 bases not matched to a gene. Germline V gene sequence: CDR1 SGHAT, CDR2 FQNNGV. The DNA of the CDR3 is TGTGCCAGCAGCCGTAGCGGGAGGACCACAGATACGCAGTATTTT. It yields the protein CASSRSGRTTDTQYF.

This clonotype was seen just once. Written as DNA, the CDR3 is TGCAGTGCTAGCCGGACAGGTGGAGAAAACTATGGCTACACCTTC. Protein product: CSASRTGGENYGYTF. The chain is built from TRBV20-1 and TRBJ1-2, with TRBD1 matching 7 bases. The CDR3 is made up of 15 amino acids. The V segment lost 3 bases and the J segment 2 bases; nucleotides outside the gene matches: 9. Germline V CDR1 and CDR2: DFQATT, SNEGSKA (reference sequence).

The V call is TRBV11-2, the J call TRBJ2-7; a weak D match, TRBD2 (6 bases). V dropped 8 bases and J dropped 3 bases, with 17 bases sitting between them. This CDR3 is 14 amino acids long. CDR1 and CDR2 (germline): SGHAT, FQNNGV. CDR3 DNA: TGTGCCAGCGCCCTCGGGGGAGACGGCTACGAGCAGTACTTC. Encoded protein: CASALGGDGYEQYF.

Only a few counts were recorded for this clonotype. The chain links TRBV4-1 to TRBJ2-7; 10 bases map to TRBD2. J was trimmed by 3 bases and V by 4 bases; bases with no gene match: 6. Germline loops: CDR1 MGHRA, CDR2 YSYEKL. The CDR3 extends over 15 amino acids. The CDR3 DNA sequence: TGCGCCAGCAGCCTCAGCGGGAGGGCGATCTACGAGCAGTACTTC. It yields the protein CASSLSGRAIYEQYF.

This clonotype was counted a few times. The chain combines TRBV6-2 or TRBV6-3 with TRBJ2-5; 9 bases match TRBD2. V lost 2 bases, J lost 4 bases, and 5 bases stayed unmatched. Germline-derived CDR1 and CDR2 are MNHEY and SVGEGT. The CDR3 is made up of 15 amino acids. CDR3 sequence reads: CASSYVAGVGETQYF. CDR3 nucleotide sequence: TGTGCCAGCAGTTACGTAGCGGGAGTAGGAGAGACCCAGTACTTC.

The gene calls are TRBV9 and TRBJ2-1, with 7 bases aligning to TRBD2. This CDR3 has 15 amino acids. Germline-derived CDR1 and CDR2 are SGDLS and YYNGEE. After removal of 3 bases from V and 7 bases from J, the junction contained 10 bases not matched to a gene. This chain's CDR3 is CASSARLAARNEQFF. CDR3 DNA: TGTGCCAGCAGCGCCCGCCTAGCGGCTAGGAATGAGCAGTTCTTC.

The chain is built from TRBV10-2 and TRBJ1-1; D unresolved. V gave up 2 bases and J gave up 6 bases, with 10 bases separating them. Germline V lookup: CDR1 WSHSY, CDR2 SAAADI. The CDR3 extends over 13 amino acids. The DNA for the CDR3 is TGCGCCAGCAGTGAGAACCTATCCGCTGAAGCTTTCTTT. This translates into CASSENLSAEAFF.

This clonotype was observed a handful of times. The V call is TRBV7-2, the J call TRBJ2-3; weak D call: TRBD1 (5 bases). The germline V and J ends were trimmed by 5 bases and 4 bases, with 10 bases remaining between them. The CDR3 extends over 13 amino acids. The germline V gene has CDR1 SGHTA and CDR2 FQGNSA. The chain's CDR3 is CASSPGSPDTQYF. In DNA, the CDR3 is TGTGCCAGCAGCCCAGGGTCCCCAGATACGCAGTATTTT.

The CDR3 protein is CASSSRPGLPPREQFF. For the CDR3, the DNA is TGTGCCAGCAGCTCGCGTCCGGGACTACCTCCTCGGGAGCAGTTCTTC. The chain employs TRBV7-3 and TRBJ2-1, with 7 bases that match TRBD2. Germline CDR1 SGHTA, CDR2 FQGTGA. This CDR3 has 16 amino acids. The junction had 16 bases not matched to a gene; V was cut back by 4 bases and J by 10 bases.

Only a few counts were recorded for this clonotype. The chain combines TRBV12-3 or TRBV12-4 with TRBJ2-7, with TRBD1 matching over 10 bases. CDR3 length: 16 residues. V was clipped by 4 bases and J by 1 base; unmatched bases: 7. CDR3 in amino acids: CASSSYWDRGSYEQYF. For the CDR3, the DNA is TGTGCCAGCAGTTCATACTGGGACAGGGGTTCCTACGAGCAGTACTTC.

This sequence joins TRBV6-5 and TRBJ1-6, with D possibly matching TRBD1 (6 bases). The CDR3 runs to 15 residues. Germline V gene data show CDR1 as MNHEY and CDR2 as SVGAGI. V was pared by 11 bases and J by 7 bases, with 21 bases between. This CDR3 is CACNSLTGGNSPLHF. CDR3 bases: TGTGCCTGCAACTCCTTAACGGGGGGCAATTCACCCCTCCACTTT.

The J gene is TRBJ2-5, the V gene TRBV7-6; the D is unclear. Deletions cut 5 bases from V and 5 bases from J, with 15 bases between. The germline V gene has CDR1 SGHVS and CDR2 FNYEAQ. The CDR3 totals 14 residues. CDR3 amino acids: CASSLQMSSETQYF. CDR3 nucleotides: TGTGCCAGCAGCCTGCAGATGAGTTCGGAGACCCAGTACTTC. The entire variable domain, with the rest obtained from reference TRBV7-6 and TRBJ2-5, is as follows: GAGVSQSPRYKVTKRGQDVALRCDPISGHVSLYWYRQALGQGPEFLTYFNYEAQQDKSGLPNDRFSAERPEGSISTLTIQRTEQRDSAMYRCASSLQMSSETQYFGPGTRLLVL.

This chain joins TRBV29-1 and TRBJ2-1; 7 bases agree with TRBD2. From germline, CDR1 is SQVTM and CDR2 ANQGSEA. Trimming took 8 bases from V and 3 from J; bases not matched to a gene: 19. This CDR3 comprises 17 residues. The CDR3 sequence is CSIRELWGSGIYNEQFF. The CDR3 coding sequence is TGCAGCATACGGGAGCTGTGGGGGAGCGGGATCTACAATGAGCAGTTCTTC.

This chain joins TRBV4-1 and TRBJ2-2; the D gene is possibly TRBD2 (6 bases). The V end was cut by 3 bases, the J end by 3 bases, with 17 bases between. The CDR3 length is 17 residues. Germline V gene sequence: CDR1 MGHRA, CDR2 YSYEKL. The CDR3 reads CASSQEGFRSDTGELFF. For the CDR3, the DNA is TGCGCCAGCAGCCAGGAGGGTTTTAGGAGTGACACCGGGGAGCTGTTTTTT.